This note documents a single T cell receptor (beta chain) sequence. The record originates from a study of blood T cell repertoires in COVID-19. Original methodology: Nucleated cell counts were estimated from reference gene primer amplification. Repertoires were generated with immunoSEQ multiplex PCR, while TCRdb's copy carries only in-frame clones and drops some. Clonal size and the V and J genes are those of that table, whereas D and trimming came from the DNA. The sample has about 55,000 clones, 87% seen once; the top ten hold around 15%. Per germline, CDR1 MNHEY and CDR2 SVGAGI. The CDR3 covers 12 residues. V lost 8 bases, J lost 4 bases, and 4 bases stayed unmatched.

The source of this sequence is a human donor with active COVID-19. The donor label of this sample is uncertain. The sequenced sample was peripheral blood. V gene TRBV6-5 combines with J gene TRBJ1-2; 7 bases agree with TRBD1. The CDR3: CASARQGYGYTF. The CDR3 DNA reads as TGTGCCAGCGCCAGACAGGGCTATGGCTACACCTTC.